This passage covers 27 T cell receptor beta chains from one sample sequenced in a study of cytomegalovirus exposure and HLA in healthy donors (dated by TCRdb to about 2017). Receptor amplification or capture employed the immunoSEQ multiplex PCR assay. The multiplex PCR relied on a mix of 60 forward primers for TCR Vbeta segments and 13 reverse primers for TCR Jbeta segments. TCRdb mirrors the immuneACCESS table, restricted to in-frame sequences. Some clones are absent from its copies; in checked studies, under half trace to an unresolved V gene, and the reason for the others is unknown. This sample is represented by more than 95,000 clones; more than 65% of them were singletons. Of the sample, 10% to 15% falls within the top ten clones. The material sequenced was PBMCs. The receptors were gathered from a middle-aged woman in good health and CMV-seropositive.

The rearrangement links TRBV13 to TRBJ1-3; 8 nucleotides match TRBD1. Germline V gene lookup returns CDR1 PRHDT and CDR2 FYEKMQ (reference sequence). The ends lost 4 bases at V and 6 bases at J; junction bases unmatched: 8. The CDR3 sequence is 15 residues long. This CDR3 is CASSSPGTGVNTIYF. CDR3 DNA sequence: TGTGCCAGCAGCTCCCCCGGGACAGGAGTAAACACCATATATTTT.

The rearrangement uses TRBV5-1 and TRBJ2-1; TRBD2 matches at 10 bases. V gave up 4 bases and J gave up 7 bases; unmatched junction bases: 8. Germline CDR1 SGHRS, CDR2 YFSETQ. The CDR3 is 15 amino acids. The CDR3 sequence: CASSPTSGYPNEQFF. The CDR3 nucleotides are TGCGCCAGCAGCCCGACTAGCGGGTACCCAAATGAGCAGTTCTTC.

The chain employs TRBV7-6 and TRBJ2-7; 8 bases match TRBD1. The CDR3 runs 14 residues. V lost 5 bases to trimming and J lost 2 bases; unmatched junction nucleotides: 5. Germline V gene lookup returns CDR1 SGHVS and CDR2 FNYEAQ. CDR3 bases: TGTGCCAGCAGCCGTGGGACAGGCCCCTACGAGCAGTACTTC. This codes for CASSRGTGPYEQYF.

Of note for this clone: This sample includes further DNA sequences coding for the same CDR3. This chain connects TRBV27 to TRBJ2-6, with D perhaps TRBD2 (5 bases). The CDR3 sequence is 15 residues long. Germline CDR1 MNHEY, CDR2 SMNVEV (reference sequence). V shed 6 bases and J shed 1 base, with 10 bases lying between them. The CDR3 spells CASSPRGSGANVLTF. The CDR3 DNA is TGTGCCAGCAGCCCCCGCGGGTCTGGGGCCAACGTCCTGACTTTC.

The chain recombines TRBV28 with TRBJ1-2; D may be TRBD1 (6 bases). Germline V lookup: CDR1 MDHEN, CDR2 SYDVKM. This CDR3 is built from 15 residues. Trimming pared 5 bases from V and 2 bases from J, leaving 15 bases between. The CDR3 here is CASSTRQVLNYGYTF. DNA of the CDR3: TGTGCCAGCAGTACGCGACAGGTGCTGAACTATGGCTACACCTTC.

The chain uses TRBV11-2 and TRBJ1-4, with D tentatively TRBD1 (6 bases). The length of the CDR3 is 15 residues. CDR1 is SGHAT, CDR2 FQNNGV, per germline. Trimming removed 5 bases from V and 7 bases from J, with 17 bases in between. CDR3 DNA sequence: TGTGCCAGCAGCCCCTATTCCGTAGGGGGTGAAAAACTGTTTTTT. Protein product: CASSPYSVGGEKLFF.

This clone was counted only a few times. CDR3: CASTLDRLSEAFF. The CDR3 DNA reads as TGTGCCAGCACCTTGGACAGGTTATCTGAAGCTTTCTTT. The J gene is TRBJ1-1, the V gene TRBV2; TRBD1 agrees at 7 bases. Germline CDR1 and CDR2: SNHLY and FYNNEI. The CDR3 runs 13 residues. V lost 7 bases to trimming and J lost 6 bases; unmatched junction nucleotides: 8.

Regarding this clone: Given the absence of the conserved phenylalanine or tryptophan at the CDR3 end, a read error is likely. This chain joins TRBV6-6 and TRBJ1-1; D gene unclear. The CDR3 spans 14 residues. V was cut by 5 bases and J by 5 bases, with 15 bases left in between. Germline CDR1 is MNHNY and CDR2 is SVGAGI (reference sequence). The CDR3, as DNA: TGTGCCAGCAGTCCCTCCGGCCCCGGGACTGAAGCTTTCTCT. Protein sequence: CASSPSGPGTEAFS.

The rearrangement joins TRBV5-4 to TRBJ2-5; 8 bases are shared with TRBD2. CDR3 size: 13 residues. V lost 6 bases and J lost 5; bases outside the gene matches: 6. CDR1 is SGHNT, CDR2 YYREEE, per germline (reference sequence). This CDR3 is CASTREGRETQYF. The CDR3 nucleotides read TGTGCCAGCACCCGGGAGGGCCGTGAGACCCAGTACTTC.

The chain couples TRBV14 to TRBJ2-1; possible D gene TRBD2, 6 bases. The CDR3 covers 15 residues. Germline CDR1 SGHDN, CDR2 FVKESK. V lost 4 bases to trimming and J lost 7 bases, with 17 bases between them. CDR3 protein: CASSLIGTPPNEQFF. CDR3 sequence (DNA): TGTGCCAGCAGCCTAATCGGGACTCCCCCGAATGAGCAGTTCTTC. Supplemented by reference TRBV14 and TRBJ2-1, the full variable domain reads EAGVTQFPSHSVIEKGQTVTLRCDPISGHDNLYWYRRVMGKEIKFLLHFVKESKQDESGMPNNRFLAERTGGTYSTLKVQPAELEDSGVYFCASSLIGTPPNEQFFGPGTRLTVL.

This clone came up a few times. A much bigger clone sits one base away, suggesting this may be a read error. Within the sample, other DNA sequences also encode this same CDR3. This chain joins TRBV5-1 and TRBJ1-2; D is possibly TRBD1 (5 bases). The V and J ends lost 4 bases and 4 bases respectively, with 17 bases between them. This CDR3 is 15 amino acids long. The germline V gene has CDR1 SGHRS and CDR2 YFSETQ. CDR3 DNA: TGCGCCAGCAGCATCGGGACTTTTGGGGGCTATGGCTACACCTTC. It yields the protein CASSIGTFGGYGYTF.

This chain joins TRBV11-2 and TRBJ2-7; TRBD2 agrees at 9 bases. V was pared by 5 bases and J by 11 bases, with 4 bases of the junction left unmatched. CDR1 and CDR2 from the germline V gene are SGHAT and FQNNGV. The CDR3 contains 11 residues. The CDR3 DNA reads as TGTGCCAGCAGCGCCTCTAGCGGGAAGTACTTC. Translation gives CASSASSGKYF.

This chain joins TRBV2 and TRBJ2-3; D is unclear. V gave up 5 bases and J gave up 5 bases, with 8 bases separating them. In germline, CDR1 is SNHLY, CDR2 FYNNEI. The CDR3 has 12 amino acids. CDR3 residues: CASSKSRDTQYF. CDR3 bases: TGTGCCAGCAGTAAATCGAGAGATACGCAGTATTTT.

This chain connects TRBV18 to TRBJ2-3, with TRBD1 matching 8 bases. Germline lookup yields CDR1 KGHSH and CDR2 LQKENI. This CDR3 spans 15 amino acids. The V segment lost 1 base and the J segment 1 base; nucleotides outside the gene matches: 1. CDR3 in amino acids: CASSPQGQGTDTQYF. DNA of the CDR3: TGTGCCAGCTCACCACAGGGACAGGGCACAGATACGCAGTATTTT.

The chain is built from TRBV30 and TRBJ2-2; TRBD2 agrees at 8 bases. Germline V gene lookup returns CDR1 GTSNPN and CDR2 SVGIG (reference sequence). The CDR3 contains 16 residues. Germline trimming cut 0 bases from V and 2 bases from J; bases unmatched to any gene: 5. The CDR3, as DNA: TGTGCCTGGAGTGTAAGCGGGAGTATAAACACCGGGGAGCTGTTTTTT. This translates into CAWSVSGSINTGELFF. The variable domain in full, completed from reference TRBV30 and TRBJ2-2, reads SQTIHQWPATLVQPVGSPLSLECTVEGTSNPNLYWYRQAAGRGLQLLFYSVGIGQISSEVPQNLSASRPQDRQFILSSKKLLLSDSGFYLCAWSVSGSINTGELFFGEGSRLTVL.

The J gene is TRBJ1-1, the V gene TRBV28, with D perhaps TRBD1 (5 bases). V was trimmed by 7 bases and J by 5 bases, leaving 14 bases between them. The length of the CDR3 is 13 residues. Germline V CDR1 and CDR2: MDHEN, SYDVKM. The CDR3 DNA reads TGTGCCAGCACCTCCCCGGGGGGGACTGAAGCTTTCTTT. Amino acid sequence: CASTSPGGTEAFF.

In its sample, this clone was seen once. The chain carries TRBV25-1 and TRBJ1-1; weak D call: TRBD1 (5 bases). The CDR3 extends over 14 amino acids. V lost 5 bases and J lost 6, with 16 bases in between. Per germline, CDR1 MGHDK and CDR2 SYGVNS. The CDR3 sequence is CASSREGTRSEAFF. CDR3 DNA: TGTGCCAGCAGTCGGGAGGGGACTCGCTCTGAAGCTTTCTTT.

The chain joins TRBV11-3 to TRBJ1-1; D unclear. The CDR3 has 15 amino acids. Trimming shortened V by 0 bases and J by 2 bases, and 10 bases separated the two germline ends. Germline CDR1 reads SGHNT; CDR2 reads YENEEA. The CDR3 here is CASSLESGRNTEAFF. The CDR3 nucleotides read TGTGCCAGCAGCTTAGAATCGGGGAGAAACACTGAAGCTTTCTTT.

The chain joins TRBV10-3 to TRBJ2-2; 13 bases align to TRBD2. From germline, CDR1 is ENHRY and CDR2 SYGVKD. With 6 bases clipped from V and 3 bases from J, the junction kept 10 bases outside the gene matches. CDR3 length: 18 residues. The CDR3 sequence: CAIRRTSGSIVDTGELFF. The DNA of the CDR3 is TGTGCCATCAGGAGGACTAGCGGGAGCATCGTGGACACCGGGGAGCTGTTTTTT.

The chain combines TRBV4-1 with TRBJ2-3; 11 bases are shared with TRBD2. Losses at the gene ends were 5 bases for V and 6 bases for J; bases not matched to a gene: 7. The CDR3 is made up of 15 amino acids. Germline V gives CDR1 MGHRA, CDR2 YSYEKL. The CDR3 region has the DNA TGCGCCAGCAGCTCACTAGCGGGAGAGACGGATACGCAGTATTTT. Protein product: CASSSLAGETDTQYF.

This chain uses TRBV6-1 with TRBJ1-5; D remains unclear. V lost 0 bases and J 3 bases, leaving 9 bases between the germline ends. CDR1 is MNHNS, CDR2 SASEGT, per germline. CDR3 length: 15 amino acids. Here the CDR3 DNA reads TGTGCCAGCAGTGAAGCAGGAGGGAACAATCAGCCCCAGCATTTT. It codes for CASSEAGGNNQPQHF.

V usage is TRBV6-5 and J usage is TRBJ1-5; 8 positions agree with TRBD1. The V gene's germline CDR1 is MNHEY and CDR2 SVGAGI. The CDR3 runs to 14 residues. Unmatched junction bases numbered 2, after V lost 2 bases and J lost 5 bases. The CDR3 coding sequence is TGTGCCAGCAGTTACGGACAGGGATATCAGCCCCAGCATTTT. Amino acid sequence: CASSYGQGYQPQHF.

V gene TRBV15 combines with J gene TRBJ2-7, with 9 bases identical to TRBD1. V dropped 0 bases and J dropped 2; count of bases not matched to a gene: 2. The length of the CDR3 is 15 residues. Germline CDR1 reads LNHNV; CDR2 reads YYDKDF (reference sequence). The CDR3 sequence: CATSREGTGTYEQYF. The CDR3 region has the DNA TGTGCCACCAGCAGAGAGGGGACAGGGACCTACGAGCAGTACTTC.

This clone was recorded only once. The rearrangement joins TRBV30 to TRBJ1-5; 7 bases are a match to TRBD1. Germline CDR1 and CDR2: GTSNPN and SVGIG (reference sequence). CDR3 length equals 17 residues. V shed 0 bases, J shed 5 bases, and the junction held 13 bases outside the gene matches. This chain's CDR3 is CAWSVGGQGVLYQPQHF. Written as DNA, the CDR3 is TGTGCCTGGAGTGTAGGCGGCCAGGGGGTGTTGTATCAGCCCCAGCATTTT.

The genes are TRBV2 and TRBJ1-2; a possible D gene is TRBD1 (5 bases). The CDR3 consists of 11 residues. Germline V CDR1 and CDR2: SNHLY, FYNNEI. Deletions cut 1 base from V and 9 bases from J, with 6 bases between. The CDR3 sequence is CASSEGQRYTF. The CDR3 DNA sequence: TGTGCCAGCAGTGAAGGACAGCGCTACACCTTC.

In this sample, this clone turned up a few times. Written as DNA, the CDR3 is TGTGCCAGCAGCTTAATGCAGGAGGCTGGCTACACCTTC. It encodes CASSLMQEAGYTF. This chain links TRBV7-2 with TRBJ1-2; D not resolved. The CDR3 covers 13 residues. CDR1 and CDR2 from the germline V gene are SGHTA and FQGNSA. V dropped 2 bases and J dropped 7 bases, with 11 bases sitting between them.

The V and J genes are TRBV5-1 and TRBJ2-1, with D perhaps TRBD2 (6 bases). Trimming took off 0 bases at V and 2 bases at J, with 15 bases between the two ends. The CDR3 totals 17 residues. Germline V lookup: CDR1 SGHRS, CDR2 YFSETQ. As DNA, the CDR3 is TGCGCCAGCAGCTTGGTCCCACTAGCCGTAACCTACAATGAGCAGTTCTTC. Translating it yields CASSLVPLAVTYNEQFF. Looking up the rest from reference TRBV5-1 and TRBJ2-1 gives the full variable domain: KAGVTQTPRYLIKTRGQQVTLSCSPISGHRSVSWYQQTPGQGLQFLFEYFSETQRNKGNFPGRFSGRQFSNSRSEMNVSTLELGDSALYLCASSLVPLAVTYNEQFFGPGTRLTVL.